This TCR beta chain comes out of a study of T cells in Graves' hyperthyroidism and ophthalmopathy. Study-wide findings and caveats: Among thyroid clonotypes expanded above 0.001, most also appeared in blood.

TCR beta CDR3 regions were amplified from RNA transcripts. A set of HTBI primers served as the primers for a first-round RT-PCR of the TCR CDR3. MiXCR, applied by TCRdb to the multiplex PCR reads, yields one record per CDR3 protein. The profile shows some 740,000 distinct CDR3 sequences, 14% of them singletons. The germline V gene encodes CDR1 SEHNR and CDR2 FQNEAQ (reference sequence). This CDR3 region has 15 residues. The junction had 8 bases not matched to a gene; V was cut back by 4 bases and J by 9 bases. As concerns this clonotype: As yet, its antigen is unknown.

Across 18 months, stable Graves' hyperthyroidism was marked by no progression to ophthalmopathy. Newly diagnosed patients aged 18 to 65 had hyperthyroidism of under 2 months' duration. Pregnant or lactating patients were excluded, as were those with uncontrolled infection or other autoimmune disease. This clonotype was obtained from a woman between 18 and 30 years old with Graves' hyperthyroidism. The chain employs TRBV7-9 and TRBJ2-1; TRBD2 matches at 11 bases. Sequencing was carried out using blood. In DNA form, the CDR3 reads TGTGCCAGCAGCTCCGGACTAGCGGGTTCCACTGAGCAGTTCTTC. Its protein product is CASSSGLAGSTEQFF.